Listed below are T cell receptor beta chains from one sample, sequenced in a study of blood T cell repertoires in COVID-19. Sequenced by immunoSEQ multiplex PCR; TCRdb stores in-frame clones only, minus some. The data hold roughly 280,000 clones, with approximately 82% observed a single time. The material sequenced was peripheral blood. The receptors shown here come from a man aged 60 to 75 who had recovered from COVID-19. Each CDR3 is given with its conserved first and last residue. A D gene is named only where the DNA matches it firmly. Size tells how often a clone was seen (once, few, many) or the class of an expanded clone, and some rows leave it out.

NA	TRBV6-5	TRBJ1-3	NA	CASTGYAGNTIYF	TGTGCCAGCACAGGGTACGCTGGAAACACCATATATTTT
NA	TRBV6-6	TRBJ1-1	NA	CASSPGRQGTEAFF	TGTGCCAGCAGCCCCGGGCGTCAGGGCACTGAAGCTTTCTTT
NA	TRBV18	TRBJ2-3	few	CASSLGASTDTQYF	TGTGCCAGCTCACTGGGCGCTAGCACAGATACGCAGTATTTT
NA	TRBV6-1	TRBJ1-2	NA	CASSEAGTGGGGYTF	TGTGCCAGCAGTGAAGCCGGGACGGGAGGAGGGGGCTACACCTTC
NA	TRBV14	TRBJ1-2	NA	CASSQAGGRIGYTF	TGTGCCAGCAGCCAAGCGGGGGGTAGAATTGGCTACACCTTC
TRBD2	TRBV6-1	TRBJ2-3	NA	CASSETAGATAQYF	TGTGCCAGCAGTGAAACAGCGGGGGCAACAGCGCAGTATTTT
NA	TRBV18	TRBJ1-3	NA	CASSQRLALSGNTIYF	TGTGCCAGCTCACAGCGGTTGGCGCTCTCTGGAAACACCATATATTTT
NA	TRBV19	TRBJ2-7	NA	CASSIDAAGLPYEQYF	TGTGCCAGTAGTATAGATGCGGCAGGACTTCCCTACGAGCAGTACTTC
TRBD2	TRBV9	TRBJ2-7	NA	CASSSGLAGYEQYF	TGTGCCAGCAGCTCGGGACTAGCGGGTTACGAGCAGTACTTC
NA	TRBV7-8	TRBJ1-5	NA	CASSLGDTVNQPQHF	TGTGCCAGCAGCTTGGGGGACACCGTAAATCAGCCCCAGCATTTT
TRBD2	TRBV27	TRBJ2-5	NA	CASRPGGGGRETQYF	TGTGCCAGCAGACCCGGCGGGGGGGGACGAGAGACCCAGTACTTC
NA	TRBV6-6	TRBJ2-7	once	CASTYNNRESYEQYF	TGTGCCAGCACTTATAATAATCGGGAGTCCTACGAGCAGTACTTC
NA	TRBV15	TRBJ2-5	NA	CATSTFGPTGRETQYF	TGTGCCACCAGTACCTTCGGACCAACAGGCCGGGAGACCCAGTACTTC
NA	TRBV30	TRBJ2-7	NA	CAWSRTRSYEQYF	TGTGCCTGGAGTCGGACACGATCTTACGAGCAGTACTTC
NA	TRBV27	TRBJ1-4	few	CASSRRDTSTNEKLFF	TGTGCCAGCAGCAGGAGGGATACATCAACTAATGAAAAACTGTTTTTT
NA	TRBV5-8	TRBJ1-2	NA	CASSLGTGRSPGYTF	TGTGCCAGCAGCCTCGGGACCGGGAGGAGTCCTGGCTACACCTTC
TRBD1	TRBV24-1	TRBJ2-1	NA	CATSDLRLEGGHEQFF	TGTGCCACCAGTGATTTGCGCCTCGAAGGGGGCCATGAGCAGTTCTTC
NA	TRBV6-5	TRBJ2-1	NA	CASSYSTRGLNEQFF	TGTGCCAGCAGTTACTCAACGCGGGGCCTCAATGAGCAGTTCTTC
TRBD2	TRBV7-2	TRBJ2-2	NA	CASSLTSGRTGELFF	TGTGCCAGCAGCTTAACTAGCGGGAGAACCGGGGAGCTGTTTTTT
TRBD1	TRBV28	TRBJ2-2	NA	CASSFPRTGGVRAGELFF	TGTGCCAGCAGTTTCCCCAGGACAGGGGGCGTTCGGGCCGGGGAGCTGTTTTTT
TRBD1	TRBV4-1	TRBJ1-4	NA	CASARDRGNSNEKLFF	TGCGCCAGCGCCCGGGACAGGGGAAATTCTAATGAAAAACTGTTTTTT
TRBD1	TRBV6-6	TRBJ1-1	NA	CASSPTGSKVNTEAFF	TGTGCCAGCAGTCCGACAGGGTCCAAAGTGAACACTGAAGCTTTCTTT
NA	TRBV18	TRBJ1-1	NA	CASSPVLGGTEAFF	TGTGCCAGCTCACCAGTATTGGGGGGCACTGAAGCTTTCTTT
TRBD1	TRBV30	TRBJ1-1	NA	CAWSGQGAPEAFF	TGTGCCTGGAGTGGACAGGGGGCTCCTGAAGCTTTCTTT
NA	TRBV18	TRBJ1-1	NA	CASSPPGLQGPLNTEAFF	TGTGCCAGCTCACCACCGGGGCTTCAGGGCCCTCTGAACACTGAAGCTTTCTTT
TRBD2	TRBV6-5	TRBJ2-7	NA	CASRQSRTSGGEQYF	TGTGCCAGCAGACAGTCGAGGACTAGCGGGGGCGAGCAGTACTTC
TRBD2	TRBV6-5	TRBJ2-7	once	CASSPYSGGVYEQYF	TGTGCCAGCAGTCCCTATAGCGGGGGGGTGTACGAGCAGTACTTC
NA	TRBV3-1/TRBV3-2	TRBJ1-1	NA	CASSQEPGRATEAFF	TGTGCCAGCAGCCAAGAGCCGGGGAGAGCCACTGAAGCTTTCTTT
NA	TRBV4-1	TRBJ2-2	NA	CASSLGGNTGELFF	TGCGCCAGCAGCCTCGGGGGGAACACCGGGGAGCTGTTTTTT
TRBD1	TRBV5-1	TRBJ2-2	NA	CASSFRGFGTGELFF	TGCGCCAGCAGCTTCAGGGGGTTCGGCACCGGGGAGCTGTTTTTT
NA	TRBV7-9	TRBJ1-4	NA	CASSRAASGDEKLFF	TGTGCCAGCAGCCGGGCGGCGTCAGGGGATGAAAAACTGTTTTTT
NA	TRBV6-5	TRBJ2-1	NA	CASSLTGNEQFF	TGTGCCAGCAGTTTGACAGGCAATGAGCAGTTCTTC
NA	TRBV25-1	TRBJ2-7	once	CASTFSYEQYF	TGTGCCAGCACCTTTTCCTACGAGCAGTACTTC
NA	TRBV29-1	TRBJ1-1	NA	CSVAPGGTGGTEAFF	TGCAGCGTAGCACCCGGGGGGACGGGCGGCACTGAAGCTTTCTTT
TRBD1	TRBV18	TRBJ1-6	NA	CASSPDRGNSPLHF	TGTGCCAGCTCACCCGACAGGGGTAATTCACCCCTCCACTTT
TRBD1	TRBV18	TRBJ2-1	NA	CASSITGQSSYNEQFF	TGTGCCAGCTCAATAACGGGACAGAGCTCCTACAATGAGCAGTTCTTC
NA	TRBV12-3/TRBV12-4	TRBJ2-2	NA	CASSVGVGELFF	TGTGCCAGCTCCGTGGGCGTGGGGGAGCTGTTTTTT
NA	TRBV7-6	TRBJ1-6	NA	CASSLGGQKQSPLHF	TGTGCCAGCAGCTTAGGCGGACAGAAACAATCACCCCTCCACTTT
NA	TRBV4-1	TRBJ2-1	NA	CASSPRTETGNEQFF	TGCGCCAGCAGCCCCCGGACCGAAACAGGGAATGAGCAGTTCTTC
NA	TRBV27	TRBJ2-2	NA	CASRLTGLGTGELFF	TGTGCCAGCAGGCTGACAGGACTAGGAACCGGGGAGCTGTTTTTT
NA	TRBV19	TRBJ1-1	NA	CASSIRAQGRTNTEAFF	TGTGCCAGTAGTATCCGGGCTCAGGGAAGGACGAACACTGAAGCTTTCTTT
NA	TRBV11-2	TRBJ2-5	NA	CASSPGQLAQETQYF	TGTGCCAGCAGCCCCGGACAGTTAGCCCAGGAGACCCAGTACTTC
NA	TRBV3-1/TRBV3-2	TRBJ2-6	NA	CASGSRTGANVLTF	TGTGCCAGCGGTAGCAGAACTGGGGCCAACGTCCTGACTTTC
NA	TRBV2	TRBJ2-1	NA	CASSEKEGSYNEQFF	TGTGCCAGCAGTGAAAAAGAGGGATCCTACAATGAGCAGTTCTTC
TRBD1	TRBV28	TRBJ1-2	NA	CASSRRDRGNGGYTF	TGTGCCAGCAGTCGTCGGGACAGGGGTAACGGGGGCTACACCTTC
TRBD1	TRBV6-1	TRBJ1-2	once	CASSENPRGNYGYTF	TGTGCCAGCAGTGAAAACCCCAGGGGGAACTATGGCTACACCTTC
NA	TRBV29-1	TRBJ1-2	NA	CSAPSQGIGGYTF	TGCAGCGCCCCCTCGCAGGGAATTGGAGGCTACACCTTC
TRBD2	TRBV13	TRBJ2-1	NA	CASSLRAGGPANEQFF	TGTGCCAGCAGCTTAAGGGCGGGGGGACCCGCCAATGAGCAGTTCTTC
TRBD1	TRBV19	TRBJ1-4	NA	CASTPGQGFEKLFF	TGTGCCAGTACCCCGGGACAGGGGTTTGAAAAACTGTTTTTT
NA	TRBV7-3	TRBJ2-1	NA	CASSARGALSYNEQFF	TGTGCCAGCAGCGCCCGGGGGGCACTCTCCTACAATGAGCAGTTCTTC
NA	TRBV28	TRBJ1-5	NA	CASSPDSFYQPQHF	TGTGCCAGCAGTCCCGACAGCTTTTATCAGCCCCAGCATTTT
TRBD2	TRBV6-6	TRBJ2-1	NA	CASSRPRTSGSSSWVEQFF	TGTGCCAGCAGCCGACCGCGGACTAGCGGGAGCTCGTCCTGGGTTGAGCAGTTCTTC
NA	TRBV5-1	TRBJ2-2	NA	CASSLVGGSNTGELFF	TGCGCCAGCAGCTTGGTTGGAGGCTCGAACACCGGGGAGCTGTTTTTT
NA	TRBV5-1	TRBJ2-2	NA	CASSLLSGDTGELFF	TGCGCCAGCAGCTTGCTGTCAGGGGACACCGGGGAGCTGTTTTTT